A single sample is the source of the 28 T cell receptor beta chains below, sequenced in a study of shared clonotypes between healthy human individuals. Measured with immunoSEQ multiplex PCR; TCRdb has only the in-frame clones, and not every one. This repertoire shows roughly 1,100,000 clones, about 74% found once; its top ten account for approximately 1.5%. Specimen: memory CD4+ T cells sorted from blood. Subset specified: CD45RA-negative fraction. The receptor source for this set is a man aged 18 to 30 in good health.

This chain's CDR3 is CASSAMGQGNGNTIYF. CDR3 DNA: TGTGCCAGTAGTGCCATGGGACAGGGAAATGGAAACACCATATATTTT. This chain links TRBV19 with TRBJ1-3, with 9 positions matching TRBD1. The CDR3 has 16 residues. V shed 5 bases and J 3 bases; nucleotides not matched to a gene: 8. Germline V gene lookup returns CDR1 LNHDA and CDR2 SQIVND (reference sequence).

This clone appeared a few times. V gene TRBV6-6 combines with J gene TRBJ1-6, with 7 positions matching TRBD1. Germline trimming cut 5 bases from V and 10 bases from J; bases unmatched to any gene: 8. CDR1 MNHNY and CDR2 SVGAGI come from the germline V gene (reference sequence). This CDR3 is 14 amino acids long. CDR3 sequence: CASSPRQGRSPLHF. The DNA for the CDR3 is TGTGCCAGCAGTCCACGACAGGGAAGATCACCCCTCCACTTT.

The chain has TRBV29-1 and TRBJ2-3; 12 bases are shared with TRBD2. The length of the CDR3 is 17 residues. In germline, CDR1 is SQVTM, CDR2 ANQGSEA. The trim removed 6 bases at V and 2 bases at J, leaving 12 bases unmatched. DNA of the CDR3: TGCAGCGTCGCTAGGGGCCTAGCGGGAGGGTACACAGATACGCAGTATTTT. Its protein is CSVARGLAGGYTDTQYF.

V is TRBV5-1 and J is TRBJ1-6, with 11 bases lining up with TRBD1. The trim removed 4 bases at V and 10 bases at J, leaving 10 bases unmatched. This CDR3 contains 16 residues. The germline CDR1 and CDR2 sequences are SGHRS and YFSETQ. CDR3 sequence (DNA): TGCGCCAGCAGCCTGAGCGGACAGGGGGCAGGATCACCCCTCCACTTT. Its protein is CASSLSGQGAGSPLHF.

V gene TRBV18 combines with J gene TRBJ1-2, with D maybe TRBD1 (6 bases). The V gene lost 2 bases and the J gene lost 4 bases, with 8 bases spanning the gap. Germline lookup yields CDR1 KGHSH and CDR2 LQKENI. The CDR3 runs 13 residues. The CDR3 nucleotides read TGTGCCAGCTCACCAGACAGGACCTATGGCTACACCTTC. Its protein product is CASSPDRTYGYTF. The full variable domain, in which reference TRBV18 and TRBJ1-2 provide the parts outside the CDR3, is NAGVMQNPRHLVRRRGQEARLRCSPMKGHSHVYWYRQLPEEGLKFMVYLQKENIIDESGMPKERFSAEFPKEGPSILRIQQVVRGDSAAYFCASSPDRTYGYTFGSGTRLTVV.

In this sample, this clone turned up once. J is TRBJ2-2 and V is TRBV7-3, with a possible D match to TRBD1 (5 bases). The V end was cut by 2 bases, the J end by 4 bases, with 11 bases between. Germline values: CDR1 SGHTA, CDR2 FQGTGA. This CDR3 region has 15 residues. Here the CDR3 reads CASSLGAGSTGELFF. DNA for the CDR3: TGTGCCAGCAGCTTAGGTGCAGGGTCCACCGGGGAGCTGTTTTTT. The full variable domain, completed using reference TRBV7-3 and TRBJ2-2, is GAGVSQTPSNKVTEKGKYVELRCDPISGHTALYWYRQSLGQGPEFLIYFQGTGAADDSGLPNDRFFAVRPEGSVSTLKIQRTERGDSAVYLCASSLGAGSTGELFFGEGSRLTVL.

The J gene is TRBJ2-5, the V gene TRBV11-3; 7 positions agree with TRBD1. Germline V lookup: CDR1 SGHNT, CDR2 YENEEA. The CDR3 is 17 residues long. J lost 0 bases, V lost 1 base, and 8 bases had no gene match. The CDR3 spells CASSLGGGQYNQETQYF. CDR3 nucleotides: TGTGCCAGCAGCTTAGGAGGGGGACAGTATAACCAAGAGACCCAGTACTTC.

This clone was recorded many times. This chain connects TRBV21-1 to TRBJ2-3. TRBV21-1 is shown as a pseudogene. The CDR3 totals 15 residues. As DNA, the CDR3 is TGTGCCAGCAACCCCTGGGGTCGGCGAGGAGATACGCAGTATTTT. Residues: CASNPWGRRGDTQYF.

The chain joins TRBV9 to TRBJ1-3, with D uncertain. Germline-derived CDR1 and CDR2 are SGDLS and YYNGEE. With 4 bases removed from V and 0 bases from J, the gap between germline ends came to 11 bases. This CDR3 is 15 amino acids long. The CDR3: CASSKDTSSGNTIYF. CDR3 bases: TGTGCCAGCAGCAAAGACACAAGCTCTGGAAACACCATATATTTT.

V usage is TRBV7-8 and J usage is TRBJ2-1; 9 bases line up with TRBD2. The CDR3 runs to 16 residues. The germline gives CDR1 SGHVS, CDR2 FQNEAQ. V dropped 5 bases and J dropped 4; count of bases not matched to a gene: 9. The CDR3 here is CASSRGVAGVYNEQFF. DNA for the CDR3: TGTGCCAGCAGCCGTGGGGTAGCGGGGGTATACAATGAGCAGTTCTTC.

The CDR3 loop is CASSKTSGTSYEQYF. The CDR3 DNA reads TGTGCCAGCAGCAAGACTAGCGGGACCTCCTACGAGCAGTACTTC. The chain joins TRBV9 to TRBJ2-7; 11 bases map to TRBD2. The CDR3 length is 15 residues. The V and J ends lost 4 bases and 0 bases, in that order; junction bases with no gene match: 3. Germline V gives CDR1 SGDLS, CDR2 YYNGEE.

The V and J genes are TRBV6-5 and TRBJ1-5; no clear D. V was clipped by 4 bases and J by 7 bases, with 11 bases between them. The CDR3 loop spans 13 amino acids. CDR1 and CDR2 (germline): MNHEY, SVGAGI. The CDR3 reads CASSSNNKQPQHF. In nucleotides, the CDR3 is TGTGCCAGCAGTTCAAATAACAAGCAGCCCCAGCATTTT.

CDR3 sequence reads: CASSDEGRAREQYF. In DNA, the CDR3 is TGCGCCAGCAGTGATGAGGGCAGGGCAAGGGAGCAGTACTTC. The V call is TRBV10-2, the J call TRBJ2-7; D could derive from TRBD1 or TRBD2 (5 bases each). Trimming removed 3 bases from V and 7 bases from J, with 16 bases in between. This CDR3 is built from 14 residues. CDR1 WSHSY and CDR2 SAAADI come from the germline V gene.

This chain links TRBV11-2 with TRBJ1-6, with D unresolved. In germline, CDR1 is SGHAT, CDR2 FQNNGV. V was shortened by 0 bases and J by 10 bases, with 13 bases between the two germline ends. The CDR3 spans 15 residues. DNA for the CDR3: TGTGCCAGCAGCTTAGATTGGATAGGGCACTCACCCCTCCACTTT. This encodes CASSLDWIGHSPLHF.

The genes are TRBV29-1 and TRBJ1-5; no definite D call. V was shortened by 4 bases and J by 0 bases, with 13 bases between the two germline ends. CDR3 size: 15 residues. Germline CDR1 SQVTM, CDR2 ANQGSEA. This CDR3 reads CSVATTTDSNQPQHF. The CDR3 DNA reads as TGCAGCGTTGCAACCACCACCGATAGCAATCAGCCCCAGCATTTT.

The rearrangement joins TRBV18 to TRBJ1-6, with D possibly TRBD1 on 5 matching bases. Per germline, CDR1 KGHSH and CDR2 LQKENI. CDR3 length equals 18 residues. Between the trimmed V and J ends, which lost 0 bases and 1 base, there was a span of 13 bases. The CDR3 loop is CASSPPRRGASYNSPLHF. DNA of the CDR3: TGTGCCAGCTCACCACCACGAAGGGGCGCTTCCTATAATTCACCCCTCCACTTT.

J is TRBJ1-2 and V is TRBV9; 8 bases align to TRBD1. CDR3 length: 14 amino acids. The ends lost 5 bases at V and 2 bases at J; junction bases unmatched: 5. The germline gives CDR1 SGDLS, CDR2 YYNGEE. The CDR3 reads CASSGQGSNYGYTF. CDR3 in DNA: TGTGCCAGCAGTGGACAGGGCTCCAACTATGGCTACACCTTC.

The rearrangement joins TRBV10-3 to TRBJ2-1; maybe TRBD2 (5 bases). CDR1 is ENHRY, CDR2 SYGVKD, per germline. V was shortened by 1 base and J by 12 bases, with 16 bases between the two germline ends. The length of the CDR3 is 14 residues. The CDR3 here is CAISELEATAPQFF. CDR3 sequence (DNA): TGTGCCATCAGTGAGTTGGAGGCTACCGCTCCGCAGTTCTTC.

The chain joins TRBV10-3 to TRBJ1-1, with D hard to call. The CDR3 consists of 13 residues. Trimming stripped 2 bases from V and 5 bases from J, with 9 bases between. From germline, CDR1 is ENHRY and CDR2 SYGVKD. The CDR3 DNA is TGTGCCATCAGTGAGACTTCTAAGACTGAAGCTTTCTTT. Amino acids: CAISETSKTEAFF.

The chain recombines TRBV30 with TRBJ2-3; 7 bases line up with TRBD1. The CDR3 loop spans 14 amino acids. Germline assignment: CDR1 GTSNPN and CDR2 SVGIG (reference sequence). J lost 2 bases, V lost 4 bases, and 6 bases had no gene match. CDR3 sequence (DNA): TGTGCCTGGACCATGACAGGGCCCACAGATACGCAGTATTTT. As protein: CAWTMTGPTDTQYF.

DNA for the CDR3: TGTGCCAGCAGCTTAGCGCGTTTGGGACAGAGGGTCGGCACTGAAGCTTTCTTT. It codes for CASSLARLGQRVGTEAFF. The rearrangement uses TRBV7-9 and TRBJ1-1; TRBD1 aligns across 7 bases. This CDR3 has 18 residues. V gave up 0 bases and J gave up 4 bases; unmatched junction bases: 14. CDR1 is SEHNR, CDR2 FQNEAQ, per germline (reference sequence).

Turning to this clone: Additional DNA sequences in this sample encode the identical CDR3. This chain joins TRBV6-6 and TRBJ2-5; D gene ambiguous. The CDR3 runs 11 residues. Trimming removed 2 bases from V and 5 bases from J, with 3 bases in between. In germline, CDR1 is MNHNY, CDR2 SVGAGI (reference sequence). CDR3 DNA sequence: TGTGCCAGCAGTTACGCGGAGACCCAGTACTTC. Protein product: CASSYAETQYF.

As concerns this clone: Other DNA sequences in this specimen translate into the identical CDR3. The chain employs TRBV7-9 and TRBJ2-7; TRBD2 is a possible D gene (6 bases). The V and J ends lost 2 bases and 1 base respectively, with 9 bases between them. CDR1 SEHNR and CDR2 FQNEAQ come from the germline V gene (reference sequence). This CDR3 spans 14 amino acids. CDR3 sequence: CASSLMGGSYEQYF. The DNA for the CDR3 is TGTGCCAGCAGCTTAATGGGAGGTTCCTACGAGCAGTACTTC. Using reference TRBV7-9 and TRBJ2-7 for the parts outside the CDR3, the full variable domain is DTGVSQNPRHKITKRGQNVTFRCDPISEHNRLYWYRQTLGQGPEFLTYFQNEAQLEKSRLLSDRFSAERPKGSFSTLEIQRTEQGDSAMYLCASSLMGGSYEQYFGPGTRLTVT.

V usage is TRBV2 and J usage is TRBJ1-2; 9 bases agree with TRBD1. The germline V gene encodes CDR1 SNHLY and CDR2 FYNNEI. This CDR3 comprises 13 residues. V lost 3 bases to trimming and J lost 4 bases; unmatched junction nucleotides: 0. Here the CDR3 DNA reads TGTGCCAGCAGTGAGGGACAGGGCTATGGCTACACCTTC. Its translation: CASSEGQGYGYTF.

The chain joins TRBV30 to TRBJ1-1; D remains unclear. The CDR3 has 15 amino acids. Trimming shortened V by 2 bases and J by 1 base, and 14 bases separated the two germline ends. CDR1 GTSNPN and CDR2 SVGIG come from the germline V gene (reference sequence). The CDR3 region has the DNA TGTGCCTGGAGTCGAGAGCTCGGGGAGAACACTGAAGCTTTCTTT. Its protein is CAWSRELGENTEAFF.

V is TRBV5-1 and J is TRBJ2-5; D is uncertain. Trimming pared 0 bases from V and 2 bases from J, leaving 8 bases between. The length of the CDR3 is 14 residues. The germline CDR1 and CDR2 sequences are SGHRS and YFSETQ. In nucleotides, the CDR3 is TGCGCCAGCAGCTTGGAGGTCGGACAAGAGACCCAGTACTTC. Translating it yields CASSLEVGQETQYF.

This rearrangement joins TRBV5-8 to TRBJ2-1; 8 bases line up with TRBD2. The germline gives CDR1 SGHTS, CDR2 YDEGEE. The ends lost 1 base at V and 7 bases at J; junction bases unmatched: 7. The CDR3 runs to 15 residues. The CDR3 nucleotides read TGTGCCAGCAGCTTGCTGACGGGAGGGTCAAATGAGCAGTTCTTC. Its protein is CASSLLTGGSNEQFF.

The gene calls are TRBV11-2 and TRBJ2-5; 11 bases fit TRBD2. The CDR3 runs to 16 residues. The germline CDR1 and CDR2 sequences are SGHAT and FQNNGV. V gave up 0 bases and J gave up 2 bases; unmatched junction bases: 2. The CDR3, as DNA: TGTGCCAGCAGCTTAGATGTAGCGGGAGGGCAAGAGACCCAGTACTTC. Translated, it gives CASSLDVAGGQETQYF.